The T cell receptor (beta chain) described here comes from a study of T cell responses to AZD1222 COVID-19 vaccine. Assay used: immunoSEQ multiplex PCR; TCRdb lists only in-frame clones, some missing. The data show roughly 160,000 clones, 75% to 95% seen once. V was pared by 2 bases and J by 4 bases, with 4 bases of the junction left unmatched. This CDR3 has 15 amino acids. Per germline, CDR1 LGHNA and CDR2 YSLEER. The specimen comprised peripheral blood, sampled on day 0 of AZD1222 vaccination. This sequence originates from an adult in good health. V gene TRBV4-3 combines with J gene TRBJ1-5; 8 bases align to TRBD1. CDR3 protein: CASSQNRQGNQPQHF. In DNA, the CDR3 is TGCGCCAGCAGCCAAAATCGACAGGGGAATCAGCCCCAGCATTTT.